This TCR beta chain is drawn from a study of OX40 agonist ivuxolimab in advanced cancers. A remark on this clone: Antigen unknown.

Notes on the study in general: No antigen was identified for the clonally expanded peripheral T cells.

TCRdb's table, derived via immunoSEQ multiplex PCR, lists solely in-frame clones and lacks some. The repertoire holds 62,000 or so clones, with about 89% as singletons. The clonotype was recovered from an adult with an advanced solid tumor such as melanoma, head and neck, liver or kidney cancer. This specimen was CD4+ or CD8+ T cells sorted from blood, taken in a trial of the OX40 agonist ivuxolimab.

DNA of the CDR3: TGTGCCAGCAGCCCCGGCGTCGCGCCTAGCACAGATACGCAGTATTTT. It specifies CASSPGVAPSTDTQYF. The gene calls are TRBV11-3 and TRBJ2-3; unclear D gene. Germline V gives CDR1 SGHNT, CDR2 YENEEA. The CDR3 runs 16 residues. Deletions cut 5 bases from V and 0 bases from J, with 15 bases between.